This entry concerns a single TCR beta chain. The data derive from a study of control samples from healthy donors and cancer patients. Sequencing was performed with immunoSEQ multiplex PCR; in TCRdb, only in-frame clones are kept and a portion is missing. The top ten clones hold 3.7% of a sample with about 110,000 clones, approximately 90% of them seen once. The receptor was derived from a woman in her fifties or sixties with lung cancer. Sequenced material: PBMCs.

The CDR3 DNA reads TGTGCCAGCAGCGTATTAACTAGCAGTACCACAGATACGCAGTATTTT. Its protein product is CASSVLTSSTTDTQYF. This chain uses TRBV9 with TRBJ2-3, with TRBD2 as a possible D gene (6 bases). The length of the CDR3 is 16 residues. The germline V gene has CDR1 SGDLS and CDR2 YYNGEE. V shed 1 base and J shed 2 bases, with 14 bases lying between them.